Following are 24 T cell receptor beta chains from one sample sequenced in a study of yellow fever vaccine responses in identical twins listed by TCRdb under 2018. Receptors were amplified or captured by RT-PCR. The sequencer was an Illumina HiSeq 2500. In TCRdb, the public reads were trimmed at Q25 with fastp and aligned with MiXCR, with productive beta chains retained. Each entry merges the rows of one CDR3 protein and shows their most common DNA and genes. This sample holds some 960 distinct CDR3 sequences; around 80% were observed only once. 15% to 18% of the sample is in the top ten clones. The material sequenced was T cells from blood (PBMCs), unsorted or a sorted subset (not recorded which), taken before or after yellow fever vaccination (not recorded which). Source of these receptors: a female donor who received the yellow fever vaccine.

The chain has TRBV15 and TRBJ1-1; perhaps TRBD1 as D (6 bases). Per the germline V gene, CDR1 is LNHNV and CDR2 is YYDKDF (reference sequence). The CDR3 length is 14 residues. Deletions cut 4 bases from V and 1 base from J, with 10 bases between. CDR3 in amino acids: CATSIQQGNTEAFF. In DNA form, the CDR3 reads TGTGCCACCAGCATACAACAGGGGAACACTGAAGCTTTCTTT.

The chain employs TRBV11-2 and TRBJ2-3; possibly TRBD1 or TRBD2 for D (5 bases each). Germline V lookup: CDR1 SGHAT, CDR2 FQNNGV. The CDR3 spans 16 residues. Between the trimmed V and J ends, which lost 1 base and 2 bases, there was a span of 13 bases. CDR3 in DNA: TGTGCCAGCAGCTTAGGGGGACGGACGGTCACAGATACGCAGTATTTT. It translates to CASSLGGRTVTDTQYF. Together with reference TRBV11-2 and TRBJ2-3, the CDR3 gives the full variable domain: EAGVAQSPRYKIIEKRQSVAFWCNPISGHATLYWYQQILGQGPKLLIQFQNNGVVDDSQLPKDRFSAERLKGVDSTLKIQPAKLEDSAVYLCASSLGGRTVTDTQYFGPGTRLTVL.

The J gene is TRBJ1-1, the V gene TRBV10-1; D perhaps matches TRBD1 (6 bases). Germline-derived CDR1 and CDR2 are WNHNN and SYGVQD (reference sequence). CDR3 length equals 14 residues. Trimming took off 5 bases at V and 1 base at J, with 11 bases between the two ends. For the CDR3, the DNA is TGCGCCAGCAGTCATACAGGGCCGAACACTGAAGCTTTCTTT. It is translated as CASSHTGPNTEAFF.

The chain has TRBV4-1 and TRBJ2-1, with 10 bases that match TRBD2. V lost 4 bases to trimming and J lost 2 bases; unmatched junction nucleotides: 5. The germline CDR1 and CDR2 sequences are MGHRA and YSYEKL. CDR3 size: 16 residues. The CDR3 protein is CASSPTLAGAYNEQFF. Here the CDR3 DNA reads TGCGCCAGCAGCCCGACCCTAGCGGGAGCCTACAATGAGCAGTTCTTC.

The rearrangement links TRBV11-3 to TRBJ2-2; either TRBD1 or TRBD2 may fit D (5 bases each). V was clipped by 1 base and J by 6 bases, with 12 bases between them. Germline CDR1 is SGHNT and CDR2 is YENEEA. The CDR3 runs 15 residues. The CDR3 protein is CASSLGARGAGELFF. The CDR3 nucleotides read TGTGCCAGCAGCTTAGGGGCACGGGGCGCCGGGGAGCTGTTTTTT.

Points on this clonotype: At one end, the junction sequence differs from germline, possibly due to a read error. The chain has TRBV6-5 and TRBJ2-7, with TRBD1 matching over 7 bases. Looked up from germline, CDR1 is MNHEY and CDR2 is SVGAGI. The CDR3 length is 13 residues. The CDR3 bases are TGTCCCAGCAGTTTAGGGGGCGACTACGAGCAGTACTTC. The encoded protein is CPSSLGGDYEQYF.

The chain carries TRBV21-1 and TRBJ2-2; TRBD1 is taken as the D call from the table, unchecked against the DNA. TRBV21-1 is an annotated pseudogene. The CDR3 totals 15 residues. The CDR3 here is CASSSRRGWTGELFF. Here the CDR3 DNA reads TGTGCCAGCAGTTCCCGGAGGGGATGGACCGGGGAGCTGTTTTTT.

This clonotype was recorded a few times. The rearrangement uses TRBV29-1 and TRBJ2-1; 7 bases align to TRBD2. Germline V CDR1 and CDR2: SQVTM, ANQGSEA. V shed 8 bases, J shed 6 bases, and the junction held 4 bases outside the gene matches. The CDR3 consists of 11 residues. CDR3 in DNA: TGCAGCATGACTAGCATCAATGAGCAGTTCTTC. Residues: CSMTSINEQFF.

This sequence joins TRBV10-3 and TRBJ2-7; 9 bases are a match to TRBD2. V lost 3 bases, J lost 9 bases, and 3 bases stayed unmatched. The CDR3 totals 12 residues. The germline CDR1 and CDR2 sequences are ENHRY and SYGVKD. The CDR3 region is CAISDVAGAQYV. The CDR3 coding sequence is TGTGCCATCAGTGATGTAGCGGGGGCGCAGTACGTC.

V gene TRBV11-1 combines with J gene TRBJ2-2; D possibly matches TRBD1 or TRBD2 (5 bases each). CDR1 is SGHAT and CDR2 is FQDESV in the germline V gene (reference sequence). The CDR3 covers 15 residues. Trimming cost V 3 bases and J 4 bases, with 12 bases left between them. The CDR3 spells CASSLSRGTTGELFF. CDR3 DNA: TGTGCCAGCAGCTTGTCTCGAGGGACCACCGGGGAGCTGTTTTTT.

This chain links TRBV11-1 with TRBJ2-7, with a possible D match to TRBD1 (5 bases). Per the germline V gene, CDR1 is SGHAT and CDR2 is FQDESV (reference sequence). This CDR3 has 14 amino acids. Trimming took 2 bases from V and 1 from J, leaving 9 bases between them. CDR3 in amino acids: CASSLLAGSYEQYF. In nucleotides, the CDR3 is TGTGCCAGCAGCTTACTGGCAGGGTCCTACGAGCAGTACTTC.

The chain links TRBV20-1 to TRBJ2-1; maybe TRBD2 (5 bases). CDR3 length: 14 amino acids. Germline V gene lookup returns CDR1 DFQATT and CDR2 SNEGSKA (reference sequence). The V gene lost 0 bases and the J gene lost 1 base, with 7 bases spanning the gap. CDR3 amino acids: CSAREAASYNEQFF. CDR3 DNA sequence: TGCAGTGCTAGAGAAGCGGCTTCCTACAATGAGCAGTTCTTC.

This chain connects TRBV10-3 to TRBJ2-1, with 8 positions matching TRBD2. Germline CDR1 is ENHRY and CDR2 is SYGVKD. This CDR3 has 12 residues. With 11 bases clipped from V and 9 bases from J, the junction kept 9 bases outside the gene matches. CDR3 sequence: CAGSGGLGEQFF. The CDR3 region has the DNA TGTGCCGGATCGGGGGGGTTGGGTGAGCAGTTCTTC.

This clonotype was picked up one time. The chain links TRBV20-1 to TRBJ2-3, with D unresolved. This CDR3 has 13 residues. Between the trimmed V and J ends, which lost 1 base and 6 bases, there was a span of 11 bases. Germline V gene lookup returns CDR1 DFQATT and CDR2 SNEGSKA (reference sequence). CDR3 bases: TGCAGTGCTAGAGCGGGTGGGGATGATACGCAGTATTTT. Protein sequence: CSARAGGDDTQYF.

CDR3 nucleotide sequence: TGTGCCAGCAGTTACAGGGTAGTCCCAACCGAGCAGTACTTC. As protein: CASSYRVVPTEQYF. The J gene is TRBJ2-7, the V gene TRBV6-2 or TRBV6-3, with unresolved D. Germline V gene lookup returns CDR1 MNHEY and CDR2 SVGEGT. Trimming pared 2 bases from V and 6 bases from J, leaving 14 bases between. CDR3 length: 14 residues.

The CDR3 region is CASSDRGGSGDEQFF. In DNA, the CDR3 is TGTGCCAGCAGTGACAGGGGCGGGAGTGGCGATGAGCAGTTCTTC. V and J are TRBV6-4 and TRBJ2-1, with TRBD2 matching over 7 bases. V lost 2 bases, J lost 8 bases, and 9 bases stayed unmatched. This CDR3 comprises 15 residues. In germline, CDR1 is MRHNA, CDR2 SNTAGT.

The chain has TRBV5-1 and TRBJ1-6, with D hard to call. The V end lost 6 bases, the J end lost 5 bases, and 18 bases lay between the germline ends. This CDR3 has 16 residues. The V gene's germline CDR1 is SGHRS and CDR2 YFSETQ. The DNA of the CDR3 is TGCGCCAGCACCTCAGGTAACGGCCGGAATAATTCACCCCTCCACTTT. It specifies CASTSGNGRNNSPLHF.

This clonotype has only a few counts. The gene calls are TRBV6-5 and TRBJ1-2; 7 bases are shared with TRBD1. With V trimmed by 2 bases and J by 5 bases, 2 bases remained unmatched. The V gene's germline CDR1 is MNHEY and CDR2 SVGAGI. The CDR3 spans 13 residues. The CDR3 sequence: CASSYRQGYGYTF. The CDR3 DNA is TGTGCCAGCAGTTACAGACAGGGATATGGCTACACCTTC.

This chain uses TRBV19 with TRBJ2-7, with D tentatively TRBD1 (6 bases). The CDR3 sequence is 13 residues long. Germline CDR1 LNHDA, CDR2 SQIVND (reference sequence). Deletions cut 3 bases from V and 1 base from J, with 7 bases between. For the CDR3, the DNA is TGTGCCAGTAGTATCGGACAGTCCTACGAGCAGTACTTC. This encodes CASSIGQSYEQYF.

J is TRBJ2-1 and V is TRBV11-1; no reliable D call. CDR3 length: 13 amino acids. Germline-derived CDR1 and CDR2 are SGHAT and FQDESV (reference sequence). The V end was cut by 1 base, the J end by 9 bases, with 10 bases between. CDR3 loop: CASSLEAVGEQFF. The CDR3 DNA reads TGTGCCAGCAGCTTAGAGGCGGTTGGTGAGCAGTTCTTC.

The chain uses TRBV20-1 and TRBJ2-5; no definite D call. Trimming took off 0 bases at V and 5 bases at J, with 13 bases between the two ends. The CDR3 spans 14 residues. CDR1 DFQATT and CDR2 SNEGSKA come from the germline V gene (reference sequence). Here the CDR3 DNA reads TGCAGTGCTAGAGATGGCTCTAGGGCGGAGACCCAGTACTTC. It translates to CSARDGSRAETQYF.

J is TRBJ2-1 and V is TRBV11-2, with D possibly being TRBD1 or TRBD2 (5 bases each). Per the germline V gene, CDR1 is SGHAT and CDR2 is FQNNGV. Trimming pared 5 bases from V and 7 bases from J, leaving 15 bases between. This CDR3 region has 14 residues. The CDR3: CASSETGPSNEQFF. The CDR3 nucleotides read TGTGCCAGCAGCGAGACGGGACCGTCGAATGAGCAGTTCTTC.

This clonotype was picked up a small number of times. In nucleotides, the CDR3 is TGTGCCAGCAAAACGGGGGGGACAGGGGACAATGAGCAGTTCTTC. Amino acids: CASKTGGTGDNEQFF. The chain combines TRBV11-1 with TRBJ2-1, with 10 bases aligning to TRBD1. CDR1 and CDR2 from the germline V gene are SGHAT and FQDESV (reference sequence). This CDR3 region has 15 residues. V was pared by 7 bases and J by 5 bases, with 8 bases of the junction left unmatched. Based on the CDR3 plus reference TRBV11-1 and TRBJ2-1, the full variable domain is EAEVAQSPRYKITEKSQAVAFWCDPISGHATLYWYRQILGQGPELLVQFQDESVVDDSQLPKDRFSAERLKGVDSTLKIQPAELGDSAMYLCASKTGGTGDNEQFFGPGTRLTVL.

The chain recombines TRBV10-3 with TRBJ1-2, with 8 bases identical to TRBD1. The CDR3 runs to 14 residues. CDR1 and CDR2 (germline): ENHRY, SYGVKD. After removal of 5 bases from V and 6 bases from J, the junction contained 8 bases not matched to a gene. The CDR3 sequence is CAISQLQGAHGYTF. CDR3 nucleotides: TGTGCCATCAGTCAGCTTCAGGGGGCTCATGGCTACACCTTC.